This TCR beta chain was profiled in a study of blood T cell repertoires in COVID-19. Sequencing used immunoSEQ multiplex PCR; TCRdb keeps in-frame clones, though not all of them. The table lists about 480,000 clones, roughly 90% of them singletons. Source material: PBMCs or T cells enriched from blood (not recorded which). This receptor was identified in a woman aged 40 to 49 who had recovered from COVID-19.

CDR3 residues: CAWSGGTYSGNTIYF. Written as DNA, the CDR3 is TGTGCCTGGAGTGGGGGGACATACTCTGGAAACACCATATATTTT. The J gene is TRBJ1-3, the V gene TRBV30, with D perhaps TRBD1 (6 bases). This CDR3 has 15 residues. V lost 1 base and J 0 bases, leaving 10 bases between the germline ends. Germline V gene lookup returns CDR1 GTSNPN and CDR2 SVGIG (reference sequence).